The 20 T cell receptor beta chains listed next were all sequenced from one sample in a study of blood T cell repertoires in COVID-19. The table came from immunoSEQ multiplex PCR; TCRdb's copy has only in-frame clones and leaves some out. The table includes about 360,000 clones, around nine tenths detected once. The sequenced material came from peripheral blood. These receptors were taken from a woman aged 55 to 70 with COVID-19, enrolled during active disease.

The rearrangement links TRBV18 to TRBJ1-2, with unresolved D. The CDR3 runs 14 residues. CDR1 is KGHSH, CDR2 LQKENI, per germline. Deletions cut 4 bases from V and 3 bases from J, with 12 bases between. CDR3 nucleotides: TGTGCCAGCTCACGGGAGAGGGCCCACTATGGCTACACCTTC. This encodes CASSRERAHYGYTF. Variable domain in full (rest from reference TRBV18 and TRBJ1-2): NAGVMQNPRHLVRRRGQEARLRCSPMKGHSHVYWYRQLPEEGLKFMVYLQKENIIDESGMPKERFSAEFPKEGPSILRIQQVVRGDSAAYFCASSRERAHYGYTFGSGTRLTVV.

This chain links TRBV4-3 with TRBJ1-2; no reliable D call. Germline CDR1 LGHNA, CDR2 YSLEER. The CDR3 sequence is 14 residues long. V lost 0 bases, J lost 2 bases, and 7 bases lay in between. CDR3 DNA sequence: TGCGCCAGCAGCCAAGACCCCGGGAACTATGGCTACACCTTC. Translated: CASSQDPGNYGYTF.

This chain uses TRBV18 with TRBJ2-1; 11 bases agree with TRBD2. V lost 0 bases to trimming and J lost 4 bases; unmatched junction nucleotides: 2. CDR3 size: 16 residues. Germline V gene data show CDR1 as KGHSH and CDR2 as LQKENI. The CDR3 loop is CASSPPGTSGYNEQFF. The CDR3 coding sequence is TGTGCCAGCTCACCACCCGGGACTAGCGGATACAATGAGCAGTTCTTC.

The gene calls are TRBV27 and TRBJ1-5; TRBD1 agrees at 9 bases. CDR3 length equals 14 residues. The germline CDR1 and CDR2 sequences are MNHEY and SMNVEV (reference sequence). V was clipped by 6 bases and J by 5 bases; unmatched bases: 5. CDR3 DNA sequence: TGTGCCAGCAGCCCTACAGGGGGCTATCAGCCCCAGCATTTT. As protein: CASSPTGGYQPQHF.

The chain employs TRBV18 and TRBJ2-1, with 8 bases that match TRBD2. CDR1 is KGHSH and CDR2 is LQKENI in the germline V gene. V shed 3 bases and J 4 bases; nucleotides not matched to a gene: 5. The CDR3 runs 15 residues. DNA of the CDR3: TGTGCCAGCTCACCTTATAGCGGGGTATACAATGAGCAGTTCTTC. Amino acids: CASSPYSGVYNEQFF.

The chain combines TRBV19 with TRBJ2-5, with 12 bases aligning to TRBD1. Germline V gives CDR1 LNHDA, CDR2 SQIVND (reference sequence). The ends lost 7 bases at V and 4 bases at J; junction bases unmatched: 7. The length of the CDR3 is 15 residues. The CDR3 sequence is CASMGQGAWGETQYF. Written as DNA, the CDR3 is TGTGCCAGTATGGGACAGGGGGCCTGGGGAGAGACCCAGTACTTC.

The chain couples TRBV7-2 to TRBJ2-6; 11 bases agree with TRBD2. The CDR3 is 17 amino acids. V lost 5 bases and J lost 0; bases outside the gene matches: 3. Germline CDR1 and CDR2: SGHTA and FQGNSA. CDR3 protein: CASSLTSGTSGANVLTF. DNA of the CDR3: TGTGCCAGCAGCCTGACTAGCGGGACCTCTGGGGCCAACGTCCTGACTTTC.

This clone was counted a single time. The chain uses TRBV29-1 and TRBJ1-2; D remains unclear. Germline CDR1 is SQVTM and CDR2 is ANQGSEA. The CDR3 spans 12 residues. V was cut by 2 bases and J by 5 bases, with 9 bases left in between. The CDR3, as DNA: TGCAGCGTTGAAACGGGATCGTATGGCTACACCTTC. Protein product: CSVETGSYGYTF.

This clone was recorded a few times. The CDR3 DNA reads TGTGCCAGCAGCCAAGGATCAGCGGGGTCTGGAAACACCATATATTTT. This translates into CASSQGSAGSGNTIYF. The chain joins TRBV3-1 (or the pseudogene TRBV3-2) to TRBJ1-3, with D uncertain. V lost 1 base, J lost 1 base, and 11 bases lay in between. Per germline, CDR1 LGHDT and CDR2 YNNKEL (reference sequence). The CDR3 contains 16 residues.

The V gene is TRBV10-1, the J gene TRBJ2-1; 7 positions agree with TRBD1. Per the germline V gene, CDR1 is WNHNN and CDR2 is SYGVQD (reference sequence). V shed 3 bases, J shed 5 bases, and the junction held 10 bases outside the gene matches. This CDR3 has 16 amino acids. CDR3: CASSEEIGQDDNEQFF. The DNA of the CDR3 is TGCGCCAGCAGTGAAGAGATAGGACAGGACGACAATGAGCAGTTCTTC.

J is TRBJ1-6 and V is TRBV6-5, with 7 bases identical to TRBD1. The CDR3 extends over 14 amino acids. J lost 8 bases, V lost 2 bases, and 3 bases had no gene match. Germline V gene sequence: CDR1 MNHEY, CDR2 SVGAGI. The CDR3 coding sequence is TGTGCCAGCAGTTACGGGACAGCCTATTCACCCCTCCACTTT. The encoded protein is CASSYGTAYSPLHF.

This rearrangement joins TRBV30 to TRBJ2-1, with D perhaps TRBD1 (6 bases). CDR3 length equals 17 residues. Trimming took off 4 bases at V and 9 bases at J, with 28 bases between the two ends. The germline CDR1 and CDR2 sequences are GTSNPN and SVGIG (reference sequence). The CDR3 here is CAWKPPLTGMIVSEQFF. The CDR3 DNA sequence: TGTGCCTGGAAACCCCCTTTGACAGGTATGATCGTATCTGAGCAGTTCTTC.

This clone appeared once. The V call is TRBV7-3, the J call TRBJ2-1; 9 bases map to TRBD1. Looked up from germline, CDR1 is SGHTA and CDR2 is FQGTGA. The CDR3 is made up of 19 amino acids. V shed 5 bases and J 0 bases; nucleotides not matched to a gene: 14. Here the CDR3 reads CASSIAPGGTGSSYNEQFF. The DNA of the CDR3 is TGTGCCAGCAGCATCGCTCCCGGGGGGACAGGGAGCTCCTACAATGAGCAGTTCTTC.

The chain combines TRBV11-2 with TRBJ2-7; 7 bases align to TRBD2. This CDR3 is built from 14 residues. J gave up 4 bases and V 1 base, and 4 bases lay outside the gene matches. Germline V gene lookup returns CDR1 SGHAT and CDR2 FQNNGV. The CDR3 DNA reads as TGTGCCAGCAGCTTAGGGGAGGGCCCTTACGAGCAGTACTTC. Encoded protein: CASSLGEGPYEQYF. The full variable domain, its missing parts supplied by reference TRBV11-2 and TRBJ2-7, is EAGVAQSPRYKIIEKRQSVAFWCNPISGHATLYWYQQILGQGPKLLIQFQNNGVVDDSQLPKDRFSAERLKGVDSTLKIQPAKLEDSAVYLCASSLGEGPYEQYFGPGTRLTVT.

J is TRBJ2-1 and V is TRBV10-3, with 7 bases lining up with TRBD1. CDR3 size: 14 residues. Germline trimming cut 6 bases from V and 5 bases from J; bases unmatched to any gene: 7. CDR1 and CDR2 (germline): ENHRY, SYGVKD. CDR3 region: CAIRRQGGDNEQFF. CDR3 coding DNA: TGTGCCATCAGGCGACAGGGTGGGGACAATGAGCAGTTCTTC.

The J gene is TRBJ1-3, the V gene TRBV9, with 10 bases matching TRBD1. This CDR3 has 14 amino acids. CDR1 is SGDLS, CDR2 YYNGEE, per germline. V dropped 3 bases and J dropped 6; count of bases not matched to a gene: 3. CDR3 sequence: CASSETGGENTIYF. The CDR3 DNA reads TGTGCCAGCAGCGAGACAGGGGGCGAAAACACCATATATTTT.

This clone appeared a single time. The CDR3 sequence: CASKAGAYNEQFF. CDR3 bases: TGTGCCAGCAAAGCGGGGGCCTACAATGAGCAGTTCTTC. This chain joins TRBV12-3 or TRBV12-4 and TRBJ2-1, with 8 nucleotides matching TRBD2. This CDR3 comprises 13 residues. V gave up 7 bases and J gave up 2 bases; unmatched junction bases: 1.

This sequence joins TRBV30 and TRBJ2-1, with 9 bases matching TRBD2. Germline CDR1 and CDR2: GTSNPN and SVGIG (reference sequence). The CDR3 totals 16 residues. With 0 bases clipped from V and 4 bases from J, the junction kept 7 bases outside the gene matches. The CDR3 protein is CAWSVRGTSRYNEQFF. The CDR3 DNA follows: TGTGCCTGGAGTGTTCGAGGGACTAGCAGATACAATGAGCAGTTCTTC. The entire variable domain, with the rest obtained from reference TRBV30 and TRBJ2-1, is as follows: SQTIHQWPATLVQPVGSPLSLECTVEGTSNPNLYWYRQAAGRGLQLLFYSVGIGQISSEVPQNLSASRPQDRQFILSSKKLLLSDSGFYLCAWSVRGTSRYNEQFFGPGTRLTVL.

V and J are TRBV6-5 and TRBJ1-6, with D possibly being TRBD1 (5 bases). The CDR3 length is 14 residues. The V and J ends lost 2 bases and 10 bases respectively, with 12 bases between them. Germline assignment: CDR1 MNHEY and CDR2 SVGAGI. In nucleotides, the CDR3 is TGTGCCAGCAGTTACGACGGGAGGGGCTCACCCCTCCACTTT. It is translated as CASSYDGRGSPLHF.

This chain joins TRBV5-6 and TRBJ1-2, with 7 bases lining up with TRBD1. CDR1 is SGHDT and CDR2 is YYEEEE in the germline V gene. Trimming at V came to 0 bases and at J to 8 bases, leaving 10 bases not matched to a gene. The length of the CDR3 is 15 residues. The CDR3 nucleotides read TGTGCCAGCAGCTTGGATCCAGGGGGGTCTCGCGGCTACACCTTC. Its translation: CASSLDPGGSRGYTF.